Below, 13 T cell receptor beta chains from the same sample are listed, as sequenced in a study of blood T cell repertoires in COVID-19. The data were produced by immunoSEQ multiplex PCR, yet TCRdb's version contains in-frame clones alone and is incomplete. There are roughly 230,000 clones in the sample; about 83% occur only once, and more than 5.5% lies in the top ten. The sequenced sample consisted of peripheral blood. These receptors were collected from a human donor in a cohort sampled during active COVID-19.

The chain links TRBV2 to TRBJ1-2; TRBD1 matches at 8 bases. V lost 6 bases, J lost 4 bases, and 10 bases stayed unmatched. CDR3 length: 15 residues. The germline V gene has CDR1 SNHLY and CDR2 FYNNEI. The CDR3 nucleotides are TGTGCCAGCAGCCGGGGGCAGGGGGCTGGCTATGGCTACACCTTC. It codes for CASSRGQGAGYGYTF.

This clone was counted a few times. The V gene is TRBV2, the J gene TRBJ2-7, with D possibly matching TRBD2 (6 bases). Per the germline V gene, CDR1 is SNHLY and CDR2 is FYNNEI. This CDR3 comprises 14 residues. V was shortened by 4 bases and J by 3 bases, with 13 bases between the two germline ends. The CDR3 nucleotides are TGTGCCAGCAGTGCGGAGGGCAGATTCTACGAGCAGTACTTC. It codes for CASSAEGRFYEQYF.

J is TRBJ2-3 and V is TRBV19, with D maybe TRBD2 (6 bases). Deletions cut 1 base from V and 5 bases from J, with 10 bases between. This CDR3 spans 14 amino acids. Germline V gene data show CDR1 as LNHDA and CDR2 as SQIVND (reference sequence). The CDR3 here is CASSIAGAGDTQYF. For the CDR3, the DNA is TGTGCCAGTAGTATAGCGGGAGCTGGAGATACGCAGTATTTT.

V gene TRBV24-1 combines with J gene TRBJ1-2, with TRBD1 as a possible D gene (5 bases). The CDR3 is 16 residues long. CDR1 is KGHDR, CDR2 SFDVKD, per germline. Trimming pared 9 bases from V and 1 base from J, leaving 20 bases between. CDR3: CATSPAGGTVNYGYTF. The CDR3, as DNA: TGTGCCACCTCCCCAGCCGGGGGAACCGTTAACTATGGCTACACCTTC.

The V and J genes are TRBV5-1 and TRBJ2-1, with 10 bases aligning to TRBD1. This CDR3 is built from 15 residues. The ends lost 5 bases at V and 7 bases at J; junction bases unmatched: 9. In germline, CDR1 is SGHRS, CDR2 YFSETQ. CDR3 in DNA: TGCGCCAGCAGGTCCGGGACAGGGGCGGGTAATGAGCAGTTCTTC. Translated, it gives CASRSGTGAGNEQFF.

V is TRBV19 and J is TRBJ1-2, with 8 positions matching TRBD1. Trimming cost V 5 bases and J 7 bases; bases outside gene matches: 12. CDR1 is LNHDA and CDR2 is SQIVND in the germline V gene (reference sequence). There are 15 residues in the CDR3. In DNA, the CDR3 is TGTGCCAGTAGTCCCAGACAGGGGAGTATGGGTGGCTACACCTTC. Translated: CASSPRQGSMGGYTF.

In DNA form, the CDR3 reads TGTGCCAGTAGGGGGACTGGATCGACCGGGGAGCTGTTTTTT. As protein: CASRGTGSTGELFF. This chain uses TRBV19 with TRBJ2-2; maybe TRBD2 (6 bases). V lost 6 bases to trimming and J lost 5 bases, with 13 bases between them. The CDR3 contains 14 residues. Germline V lookup: CDR1 LNHDA, CDR2 SQIVND (reference sequence).

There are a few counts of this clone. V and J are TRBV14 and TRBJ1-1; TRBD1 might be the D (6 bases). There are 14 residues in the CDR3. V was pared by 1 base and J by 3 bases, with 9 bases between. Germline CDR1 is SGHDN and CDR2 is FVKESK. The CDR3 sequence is CASSQVRGYTEAFF. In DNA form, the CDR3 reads TGTGCCAGCAGCCAAGTGAGGGGGTACACTGAAGCTTTCTTT.

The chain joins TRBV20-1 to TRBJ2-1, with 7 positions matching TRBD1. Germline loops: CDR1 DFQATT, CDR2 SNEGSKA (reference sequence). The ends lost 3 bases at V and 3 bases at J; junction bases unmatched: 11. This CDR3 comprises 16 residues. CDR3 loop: CSASVDGQGVYNEQFF. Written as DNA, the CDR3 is TGCAGTGCTAGTGTAGATGGTCAGGGGGTCTACAATGAGCAGTTCTTC.

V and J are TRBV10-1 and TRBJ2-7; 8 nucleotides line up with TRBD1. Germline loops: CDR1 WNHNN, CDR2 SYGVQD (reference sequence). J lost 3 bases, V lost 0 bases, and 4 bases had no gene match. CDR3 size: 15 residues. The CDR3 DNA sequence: TGCGCCAGCAGTGAGTCCGGGACAGGTCTCTACGAGCAGTACTTC. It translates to CASSESGTGLYEQYF.

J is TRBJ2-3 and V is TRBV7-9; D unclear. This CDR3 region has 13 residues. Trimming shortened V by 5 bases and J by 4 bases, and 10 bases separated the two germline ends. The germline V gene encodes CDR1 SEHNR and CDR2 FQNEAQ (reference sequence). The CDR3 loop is CASSRRLADTQYF. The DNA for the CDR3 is TGTGCCAGCAGCCGTCGGTTAGCAGATACGCAGTATTTT.

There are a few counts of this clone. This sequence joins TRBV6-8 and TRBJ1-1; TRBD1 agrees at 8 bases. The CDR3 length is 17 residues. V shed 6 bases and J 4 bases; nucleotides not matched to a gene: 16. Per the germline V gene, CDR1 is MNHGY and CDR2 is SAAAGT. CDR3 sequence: CASSTPGPGGLGTEAFF. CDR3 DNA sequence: TGTGCCAGCAGCACACCGGGGCCAGGGGGCCTGGGCACTGAAGCTTTCTTT.

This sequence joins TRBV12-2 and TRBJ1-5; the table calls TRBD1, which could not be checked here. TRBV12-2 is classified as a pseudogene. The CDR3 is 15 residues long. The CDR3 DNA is TGTGCAAGTCGCTCTGACAGGGAAGGCAATCAGCCCCAGCATTTT. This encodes CASRSDREGNQPQHF.